The 13 T cell receptor beta chains presented below share a single source sample, sequenced in a study of monozygotic twins with inflammatory bowel disease. TCRdb reanalyzed the 5' RACE reads and collapses them to one entry per CDR3 protein, without DNA. In total, the table holds 420,000 or so distinct CDR3 sequences. Sequenced sample: blood. The receptors here all came from a human donor with ulcerative colitis or Crohn's disease, or a healthy co-twin of an affected twin (not recorded which).

The chain's CDR3 is CASSNRGDEQYF. The rearrangement uses TRBV19 and TRBJ2-7; TCRdb returns TRBD1, unconfirmable since there is no DNA. CDR3 length: 12 amino acids. Germline V gives CDR1 LNHDA, CDR2 SQIVND (reference sequence). Looking up the rest from reference TRBV19 and TRBJ2-7 gives the full variable domain: DGGITQSPKYLFRKEGQNVTLSCEQNLNHDAMYWYRQDPGQGLRLIYYSQIVNDFQKGDIAEGYSVSREKKESFPLTVTSAQKNPTAFYLCASSNRGDEQYFGPGTRLTVT.

This chain connects TRBV7-6 to TRBJ1-3; TCRdb gives TRBD1 as the D gene, but with no DNA this cannot be confirmed. Per the germline V gene, CDR1 is SGHVS and CDR2 is FNYEAQ. The CDR3 loop spans 16 amino acids. The CDR3 sequence is CASSSRGGSSGNTIYF.

The CDR3 reads CSAFLSGRGNEQFF. J is TRBJ2-1 and V is TRBV20-1; the D call from TCRdb, TRBD2, cannot be confirmed without DNA. Per germline, CDR1 DFQATT and CDR2 SNEGSKA (reference sequence). This CDR3 has 14 amino acids.

The chain joins TRBV7-9 to TRBJ2-1; TCRdb outputs TRBD2, but without DNA this stays unchecked. The CDR3 has 16 amino acids. In germline, CDR1 is SEHNR, CDR2 FQNEAQ (reference sequence). The CDR3 spells CASSLLTGTSANEQFF. Together with reference TRBV7-9 and TRBJ2-1, the CDR3 gives the full variable domain: DTGVSQNPRHKITKRGQNVTFRCDPISEHNRLYWYRQTLGQGPEFLTYFQNEAQLEKSRLLSDRFSAERPKGSFSTLEIQRTEQGDSAMYLCASSLLTGTSANEQFFGPGTRLTVL.

The rearrangement joins TRBV20-1 to TRBJ1-2. The CDR3 runs 16 residues. Germline V gene sequence: CDR1 DFQATT, CDR2 SNEGSKA (reference sequence). This CDR3 reads CSARVRSGSSDYGYTF.

The V gene is TRBV28, the J gene TRBJ2-1. Germline V gene lookup returns CDR1 MDHEN and CDR2 SYDVKM. The CDR3 sequence is 15 residues long. Here the CDR3 reads CASSLSGRLNNEQFF.

The chain links TRBV7-2 to TRBJ2-1; TCRdb indicates TRBD2, and absent DNA this call remains unverified. The CDR3 consists of 13 residues. Germline V gene data show CDR1 as SGHTA and CDR2 as FQGNSA. CDR3 sequence: CASGTSAHNEQFF.

This chain joins TRBV24-1 and TRBJ2-2; TCRdb lists TRBD2, though no DNA is available to test this call. Germline lookup yields CDR1 KGHDR and CDR2 SFDVKD. This CDR3 has 16 amino acids. The chain's CDR3 is CATSEPQSEGPGELFF.

The V call is TRBV20-1, the J call TRBJ2-3; TCRdb lists TRBD1, though no DNA is available to test this call. CDR3 length equals 16 residues. CDR1 and CDR2 (germline): DFQATT, SNEGSKA (reference sequence). This CDR3 is CSARVSGQPSTDTQYF.

The chain combines TRBV18 with TRBJ2-5; TCRdb indicates TRBD1, and absent DNA this call remains unverified. The CDR3 is 15 residues long. Germline V gives CDR1 KGHSH, CDR2 LQKENI. The CDR3 region is CASSPGQGIQETQYF.

The chain links TRBV19 to TRBJ1-1; checking the TCRdb D call of TRBD1 is not possible without DNA. The CDR3 is 17 amino acids. Germline V CDR1 and CDR2: LNHDA, SQIVND (reference sequence). CDR3 amino acids: CACSRRGDSYMNTEAFF.

The V and J genes are TRBV12-3 or TRBV12-4 and TRBJ2-7; as DNA is missing, the TRBD2 call by TCRdb cannot be tested. This CDR3 has 14 amino acids. The CDR3 sequence is CASSLRTSGGEQYF.

This chain joins TRBV10-3 and TRBJ2-1; the D gene TCRdb calls, TRBD2, cannot be checked with no DNA. The CDR3 is 17 amino acids. Germline loops: CDR1 ENHRY, CDR2 SYGVKD. The CDR3 is CAIKPSGGAASYNEQFF.